The present T cell receptor beta chain was sequenced within a study of CD8+CD57+ T cells in acquired aplastic anemia. Overall study context: Yields of DNA that came from sorted CD4+ and CD8+ cells averaged 3.2 ug.

General observations from the study: Overlap between patients and controls comprised about 28 CD8+ CDR3 sequences.

It was genomic DNA that served as the template for profiling TCR beta VDJ and CDR3. TCRdb re-analysed the reads in MiXCR, keeping a single row per CDR3 protein. The data contain around 430,000 distinct CDR3 sequences, about a third of them singletons. This clonotype was recorded many times. Its antigen is unidentified. Germline values: CDR1 LNHNV, CDR2 YYDKDF (reference sequence). CDR3 size: 15 residues. Trimming left V 0 bases short and J 5 bases short, with 12 bases between. Patients sequenced had flow cytometry evidence of CD8+CD57+ cell expansion. Acquired aplastic anemia of severe grade affected all patients. No patient had been given any therapy when blood was sampled.

The sequenced sample was sorted CD4+, CD8+, or CD8+CD57+ T cells (not recorded which) from PBMCs. The source of this sequence is a human donor with aplastic anemia. The rearrangement uses TRBV15 and TRBJ2-3; D unclear. CDR3 sequence (DNA): TGTGCCACCAGCAGAGATATGGCGAACATAGATACGCAGTATTTT. Its protein product is CATSRDMANIDTQYF.